A single sample gave rise to the 20 T cell receptor beta chains below, sequenced in a study of T cells in Graves' hyperthyroidism and ophthalmopathy. Amplified TCR beta CDR3 regions came from RNA transcripts. Researchers ran a first-round RT-PCR on the TCR CDR3 using the HTBI primer set. TCRdb re-analysed the multiplex PCR reads in MiXCR, keeping a single row per CDR3 protein. Counted here are about 500,000 distinct CDR3 sequences, around 50% occurring once; the ten biggest clones make up approximately 44%. Sequenced material: peripheral blood or thyroid tissue (not recorded which). These receptors originate from an adult woman with Graves' disease, either hyperthyroidism or ophthalmopathy (not recorded which).

The chain couples TRBV29-1 to TRBJ2-7, with a weak D call TRBD1 (6 bases). Germline V gene data show CDR1 as SQVTM and CDR2 as ANQGSEA. Trimming pared 0 bases from V and 1 base from J, leaving 16 bases between. The CDR3 consists of 16 residues. CDR3 coding DNA: TGCAGCGTTGAAGAAATGGACAGTTCCCTGTCCTACGAGCAGTACTTC. Translated: CSVEEMDSSLSYEQYF.

This clonotype was detected ten times or more. The genes are TRBV12-3 or TRBV12-4 and TRBJ1-6; possibly TRBD1 for D (6 bases). This CDR3 is built from 15 residues. The V end lost 2 bases, the J end lost 10 bases, and 15 bases lay between the germline ends. The CDR3 DNA reads as TGTGCCAGCAGTTTAAGTCCACAGGGTGGGTCACCCCTCCACTTT. As protein: CASSLSPQGGSPLHF.

This clonotype appeared many times. The V call is TRBV19, the J call TRBJ1-2; D is undetermined. The CDR3 loop spans 14 amino acids. The V end lost 1 base, the J end lost 2 bases, and 8 bases lay between the germline ends. Per germline, CDR1 LNHDA and CDR2 SQIVND (reference sequence). The CDR3 DNA reads TGTGCCAGTAGTATAGGCAGCAAGAACTATGGCTACACCTTC. As protein: CASSIGSKNYGYTF.

This chain links TRBV11-3 with TRBJ1-4; D call uncertain. The V end was cut by 3 bases, the J end by 1 base, with 9 bases between. The germline V gene encodes CDR1 SGHNT and CDR2 YENEEA. The CDR3 totals 15 residues. The CDR3 reads CASSFGTGTNEKLFF. CDR3 DNA: TGTGCCAGCAGCTTTGGTACTGGAACTAATGAAAAACTGTTTTTT.

At least ten counts were recorded for this clonotype. The V gene is TRBV2, the J gene TRBJ2-5; D possibly corresponds to TRBD2 (5 bases). This CDR3 is 14 amino acids long. Germline values: CDR1 SNHLY, CDR2 FYNNEI. Trimming left V 2 bases short and J 3 bases short, with 10 bases between. As DNA, the CDR3 is TGTGCCAGCAGTGAATTTGCGGGCGAAGAGACCCAGTACTTC. Its translation is CASSEFAGEETQYF.

The chain combines TRBV10-3 with TRBJ2-2; TRBD1 matches 7 bases. V shed 3 bases, J shed 3 bases, and the junction held 1 base outside the gene matches. The CDR3 spans 14 residues. Germline CDR1 ENHRY, CDR2 SYGVKD. CDR3 in amino acids: CAISDGTDTGELFF. As DNA, the CDR3 is TGTGCCATCAGTGATGGGACAGACACCGGGGAGCTGTTTTTT.

This clonotype is a singleton in its sample. The chain has TRBV10-2 and TRBJ2-5, with 8 bases matching TRBD1. The CDR3 has 15 residues. With 2 bases clipped from V and 4 bases from J, the junction kept 6 bases outside the gene matches. Germline-derived CDR1 and CDR2 are WSHSY and SAAADI. The CDR3 DNA sequence: TGCGCCAGCAGTGAGGTTGACAGGGGCCGAGAGACCCAGTACTTC. Translation: CASSEVDRGRETQYF.

There are a few counts of this clonotype. The rearrangement joins TRBV19 to TRBJ2-6; D gene ambiguous. This CDR3 is 15 amino acids long. Germline lookup yields CDR1 LNHDA and CDR2 SQIVND (reference sequence). Trimming cost V 1 base and J 1 base, with 5 bases left between them. The DNA of the CDR3 is TGTGCCAGTAGTATAGGAAGATCTGGGGCCAACGTCCTGACTTTC. It translates to CASSIGRSGANVLTF.

V gene TRBV7-9 combines with J gene TRBJ1-5; weak D call: TRBD1 (6 bases). The CDR3 runs to 14 residues. Germline lookup yields CDR1 SEHNR and CDR2 FQNEAQ (reference sequence). The V and J ends lost 7 bases and 10 bases respectively, with 20 bases between them. CDR3 bases: TGTGCCAGCACCAAACAGGGATTCGGATCACCCCAGCATTTT. It encodes CASTKQGFGSPQHF.

The rearrangement uses TRBV7-9 and TRBJ2-7, with 12 bases lining up with TRBD2. This CDR3 contains 19 residues. V gave up 1 base and J gave up 5 bases; unmatched junction bases: 15. Germline V gene data show CDR1 as SEHNR and CDR2 as FQNEAQ (reference sequence). The CDR3 bases are TGTGCCAGCAGCTTAGTGGCGGTCGGACTAGCGGGATCTTTCCACGAGCAGTACTTC. This translates into CASSLVAVGLAGSFHEQYF.

V and J are TRBV29-1 and TRBJ2-7; D not certain. The germline CDR1 and CDR2 sequences are SQVTM and ANQGSEA. This CDR3 contains 11 residues. Between the trimmed V and J ends, which lost 8 bases and 1 base, there was a span of 9 bases. For the CDR3, the DNA is TGCAGCTTCGGCAGTTCCTACGAGCAGTACTTC. Encoded protein: CSFGSSYEQYF.

This clonotype came up many times. The rearrangement links TRBV9 to TRBJ2-7, with D unclear. Germline V gene lookup returns CDR1 SGDLS and CDR2 YYNGEE. The V end lost 4 bases, the J end lost 6 bases, and 11 bases lay between the germline ends. The CDR3 is made up of 12 amino acids. The CDR3: CASSPLTGEQYF. The DNA for the CDR3 is TGTGCCAGCAGCCCACTCACGGGCGAGCAGTACTTC.

The table lists this clonotype with many counts. V usage is TRBV2 and J usage is TRBJ2-2; either TRBD1 or TRBD2 may fit D (5 bases each). V shed 6 bases and J shed 3 bases, with 8 bases lying between them. Germline V gene lookup returns CDR1 SNHLY and CDR2 FYNNEI. The CDR3 sequence is 13 residues long. The CDR3 here is CASRQEDTGELFF. For the CDR3, the DNA is TGTGCCAGCAGACAGGAGGACACCGGGGAGCTGTTTTTT.

This clonotype was seen more than once but under ten times. The chain joins TRBV10-3 to TRBJ2-7; D might be TRBD2 (6 bases). The ends were cut back, 6 bases at V and 0 bases at J, with 15 bases in the middle. CDR3 length: 15 amino acids. Per germline, CDR1 ENHRY and CDR2 SYGVKD. Here the CDR3 reads CAIRRVAVNSYEQYF. CDR3 sequence (DNA): TGTGCCATCAGGCGGGTAGCGGTAAACTCCTACGAGCAGTACTTC.

The DNA of the CDR3 is TGTGCATCTCACCCGGGGGGCGGATATGGCTACACCTTC. Amino acids: CASHPGGGYGYTF. The chain recombines TRBV19 with TRBJ1-2; D is possibly TRBD1 (6 bases). The CDR3 is 13 residues long. Looked up from germline, CDR1 is LNHDA and CDR2 is SQIVND (reference sequence).

As for this clonotype: This may be a read error: a much more frequent sequence differs by one nucleotide. This chain uses TRBV19 with TRBJ2-5; 10 bases align to TRBD2. Losses at the gene ends were 9 bases for V and 7 bases for J; bases not matched to a gene: 14. The CDR3 extends over 15 amino acids. Germline values: CDR1 LNHDA, CDR2 SQIVND (reference sequence). The chain's CDR3 is CASSLEREGRGTQYF. DNA of the CDR3: TGTGCCAGCAGCTTGGAGCGGGAGGGCAGGGGGACCCAGTACTTC.

The chain links TRBV10-3 to TRBJ1-2, with 9 bases fitting TRBD1. V was pared by 3 bases and J by 6 bases, with 5 bases of the junction left unmatched. Germline V gene sequence: CDR1 ENHRY, CDR2 SYGVKD. CDR3 size: 14 residues. In DNA form, the CDR3 reads TGTGCCATCAGTGACCCGGACAGGGGCCATGGCTACACCTTC. This translates into CAISDPDRGHGYTF.

This chain joins TRBV7-2 and TRBJ1-1; a possible D gene is TRBD1 (6 bases). The CDR3 has 14 residues. In germline, CDR1 is SGHTA, CDR2 FQGNSA. V was shortened by 8 bases and J by 3 bases, with 16 bases between the two germline ends. CDR3: CASRKGGGDTEAFF. The DNA for the CDR3 is TGTGCCAGCCGGAAGGGGGGAGGGGACACTGAAGCTTTCTTT.

The J gene is TRBJ1-1, the V gene TRBV29-1; 9 bases agree with TRBD1. Germline CDR1 is SQVTM and CDR2 is ANQGSEA. The CDR3 covers 13 residues. The V gene end was trimmed by 3 bases and the J gene end by 6 bases; junction bases not matched to a gene: 5. CDR3: CSVEGGTGPEAFF. CDR3 DNA: TGCAGCGTTGAGGGCGGGACAGGGCCTGAAGCTTTCTTT.

V usage is TRBV2 and J usage is TRBJ2-3; no firm D call. CDR3 size: 12 residues. Trimming took off 8 bases at V and 3 bases at J, with 9 bases between the two ends. Germline assignment: CDR1 SNHLY and CDR2 FYNNEI. CDR3 in amino acids: CASALSTDTQYF. DNA for the CDR3: TGTGCCAGCGCTCTATCTACAGATACGCAGTATTTT.